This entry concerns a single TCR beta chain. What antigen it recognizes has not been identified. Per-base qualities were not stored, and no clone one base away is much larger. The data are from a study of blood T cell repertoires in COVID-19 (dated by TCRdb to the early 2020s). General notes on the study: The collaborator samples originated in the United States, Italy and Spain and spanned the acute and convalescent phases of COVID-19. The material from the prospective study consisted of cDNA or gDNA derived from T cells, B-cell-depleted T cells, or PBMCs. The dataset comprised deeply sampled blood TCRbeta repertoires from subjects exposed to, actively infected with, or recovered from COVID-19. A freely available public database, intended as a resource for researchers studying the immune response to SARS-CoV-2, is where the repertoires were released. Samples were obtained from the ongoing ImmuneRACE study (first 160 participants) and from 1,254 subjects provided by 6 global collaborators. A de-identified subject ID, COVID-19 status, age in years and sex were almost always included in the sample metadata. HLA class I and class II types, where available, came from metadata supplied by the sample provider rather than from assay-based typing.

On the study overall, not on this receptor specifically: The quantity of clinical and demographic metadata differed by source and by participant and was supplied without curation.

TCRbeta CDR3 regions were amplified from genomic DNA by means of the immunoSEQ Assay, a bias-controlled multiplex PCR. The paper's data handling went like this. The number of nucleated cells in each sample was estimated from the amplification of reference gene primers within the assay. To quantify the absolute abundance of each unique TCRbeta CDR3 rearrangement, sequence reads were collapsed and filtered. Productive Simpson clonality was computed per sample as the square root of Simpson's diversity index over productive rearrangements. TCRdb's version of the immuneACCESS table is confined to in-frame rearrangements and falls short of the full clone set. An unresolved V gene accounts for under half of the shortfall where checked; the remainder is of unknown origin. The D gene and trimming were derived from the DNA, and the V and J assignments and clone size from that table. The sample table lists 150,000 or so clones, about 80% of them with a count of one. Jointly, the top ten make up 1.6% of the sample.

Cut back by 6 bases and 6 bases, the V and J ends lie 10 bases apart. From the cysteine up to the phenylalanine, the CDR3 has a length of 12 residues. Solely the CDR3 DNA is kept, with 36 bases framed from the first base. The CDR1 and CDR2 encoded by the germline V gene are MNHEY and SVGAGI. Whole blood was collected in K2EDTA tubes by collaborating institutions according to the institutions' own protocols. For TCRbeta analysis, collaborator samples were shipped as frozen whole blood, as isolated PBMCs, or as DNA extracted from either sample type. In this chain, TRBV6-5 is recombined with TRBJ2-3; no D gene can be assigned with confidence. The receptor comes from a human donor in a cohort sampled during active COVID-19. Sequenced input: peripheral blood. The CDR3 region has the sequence CASSRLHDTQYF. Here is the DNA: TGTGCCAGCAGCCGACTCCACGATACGCAGTATTTT.